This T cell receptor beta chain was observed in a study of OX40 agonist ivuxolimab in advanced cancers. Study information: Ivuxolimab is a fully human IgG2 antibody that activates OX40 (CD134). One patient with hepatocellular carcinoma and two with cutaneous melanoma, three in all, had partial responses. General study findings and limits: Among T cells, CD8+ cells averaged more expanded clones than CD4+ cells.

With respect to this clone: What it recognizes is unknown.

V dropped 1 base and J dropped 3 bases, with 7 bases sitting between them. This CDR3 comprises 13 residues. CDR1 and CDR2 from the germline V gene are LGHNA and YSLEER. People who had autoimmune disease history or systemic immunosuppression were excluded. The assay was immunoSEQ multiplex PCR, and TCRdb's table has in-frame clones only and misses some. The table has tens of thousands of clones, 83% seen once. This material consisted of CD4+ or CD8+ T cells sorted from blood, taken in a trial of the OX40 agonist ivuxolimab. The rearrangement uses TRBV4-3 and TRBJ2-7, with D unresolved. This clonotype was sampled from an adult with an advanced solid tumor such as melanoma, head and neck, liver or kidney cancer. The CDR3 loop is CASSQGLNYEQYF. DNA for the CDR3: TGCGCCAGCAGCCAAGGTCTCAACTACGAGCAGTACTTC.